One and the same sample provided the 5 T cell receptor beta chains below, sequenced in a study of T cell repertoires in cytomegalovirus infection (dated 2019 in TCRdb). In the paper's terms, the treatment or condition label means: in vitro stimulation with specific CMV peptide epitopes to enrich CMV-specific T cells. Their cognate antigens are unknown. TCRdb records Illumina HiSeq 1500 as the sequencer. TCRdb took the public reads, trimmed them with fastp at Q25, ran MiXCR for clone calling and kept in-frame beta chains. Rows with one shared CDR3 protein collapse into an entry with the most common genes and DNA. The sample contains approximately 910,000 distinct CDR3 sequences, 31% of them found a single time. Around 15% of the sample lies in the top ten. Sequenced material: cultured CD8+ T cells from PBMCs, taken from culture after CMV antigen stimulation. The receptors were sampled from a human donor in good health (CMV status not recorded). Some clones in this sample may be carry-over from other donors' samples.

This clonotype showed up just a few times. The chain uses TRBV4-2 and TRBJ1-1, with TRBD1 matching over 7 bases. The CDR3 runs to 15 residues. Trimming cost V 1 base and J 1 base; bases outside gene matches: 3. Looked up from germline, CDR1 is LGHNA and CDR2 is YNFKEQ. The CDR3 nucleotides are TGTGCCAGCAGCCAAGGGAACAGGGGGAACACTGAAGCTTTCTTT. Encoded protein: CASSQGNRGNTEAFF.

The V and J genes are TRBV9 and TRBJ2-1; the match to TRBD2 covers 9 bases. Trimming cost V 2 bases and J 2 bases; bases outside gene matches: 5. Germline V gives CDR1 SGDLS, CDR2 YYNGEE. The CDR3 spans 16 residues. The CDR3 nucleotides read TGTGCCAGCAGCGTCGACGGCGGGGGGGCCTACAATGAGCAGTTCTTC. It is translated as CASSVDGGGAYNEQFF.

This chain links TRBV28 with TRBJ1-6; TRBD1 might be the D (6 bases). The V and J ends lost 6 bases and 6 bases respectively, with 12 bases between them. The CDR3 length is 14 residues. In germline, CDR1 is MDHEN, CDR2 SYDVKM. CDR3 nucleotide sequence: TGTGCCAGCAGGAGACAGGTTTTTAATTCACCCCTCCACTTT. Protein sequence: CASRRQVFNSPLHF.

This clonotype has just a few counts. The chain employs TRBV14 and TRBJ2-7, with 8 bases lining up with TRBD1. The V gene end was trimmed by 0 bases and the J gene end by 4 bases; junction bases not matched to a gene: 5. Germline CDR1 is SGHDN and CDR2 is FVKESK. CDR3 length: 15 residues. Here the CDR3 DNA reads TGTGCCAGCAGCCAAGATCGAGACAGGGGTTACGAGCAGTACTTC. The encoded protein is CASSQDRDRGYEQYF.

Comments on this clonotype: This may arise from a read error, as a much more abundant clone is one base away. V usage is TRBV4-2 and J usage is TRBJ1-5; D remains ambiguous. CDR3 length: 14 amino acids. From germline, CDR1 is LGHNA and CDR2 YNFKEQ. The CDR3 DNA is TGTGCCAGCGGCCAAGATATGAGGGCTCAGCCCCAGCATTTT. The encoded protein is CASGQDMRAQPQHF.